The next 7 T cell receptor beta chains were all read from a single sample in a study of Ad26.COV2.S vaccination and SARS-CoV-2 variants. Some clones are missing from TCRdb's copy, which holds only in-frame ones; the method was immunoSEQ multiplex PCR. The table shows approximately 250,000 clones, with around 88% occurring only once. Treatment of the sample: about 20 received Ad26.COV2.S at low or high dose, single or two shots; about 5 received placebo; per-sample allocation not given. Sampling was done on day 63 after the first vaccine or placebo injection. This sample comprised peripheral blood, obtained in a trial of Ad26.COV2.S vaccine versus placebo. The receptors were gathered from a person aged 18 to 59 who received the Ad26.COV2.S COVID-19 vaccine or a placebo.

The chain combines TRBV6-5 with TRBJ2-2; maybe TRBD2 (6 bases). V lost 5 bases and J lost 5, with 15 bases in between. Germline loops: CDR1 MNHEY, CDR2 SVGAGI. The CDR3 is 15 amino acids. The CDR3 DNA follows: TGTGCCAGCAGTAAGGGAGGCCCTCTTACCGGGGAGCTGTTTTTT. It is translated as CASSKGGPLTGELFF.

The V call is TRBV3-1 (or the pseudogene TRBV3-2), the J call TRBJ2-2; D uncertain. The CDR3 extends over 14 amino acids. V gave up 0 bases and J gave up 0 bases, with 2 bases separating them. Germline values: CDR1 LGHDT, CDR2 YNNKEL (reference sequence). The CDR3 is CASSQDTNTGELFF. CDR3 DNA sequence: TGTGCCAGCAGCCAAGACACGAACACCGGGGAGCTGTTTTTT.

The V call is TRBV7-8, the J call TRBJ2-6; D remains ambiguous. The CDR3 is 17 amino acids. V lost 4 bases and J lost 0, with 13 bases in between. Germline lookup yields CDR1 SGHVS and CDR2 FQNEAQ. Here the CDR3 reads CASSSTGPTSGANVLTF. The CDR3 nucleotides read TGTGCCAGCAGCTCCACCGGGCCCACCTCTGGGGCCAACGTCCTGACTTTC. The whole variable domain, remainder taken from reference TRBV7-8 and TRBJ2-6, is GAGVSQSPRYKVAKRGQDVALRCDPISGHVSLFWYQQALGQGPEFLTYFQNEAQLDKSGLPSDRFFAERPEGSVSTLKIQRTQQEDSAVYLCASSSTGPTSGANVLTFGAGSRLTVL.

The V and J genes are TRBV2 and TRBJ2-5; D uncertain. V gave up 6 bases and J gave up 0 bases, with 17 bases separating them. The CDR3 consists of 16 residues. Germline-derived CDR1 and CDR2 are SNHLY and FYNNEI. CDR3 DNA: TGTGCCAGCAGCGTACAGAGCCCCTGGTACCAAGAGACCCAGTACTTC. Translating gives CASSVQSPWYQETQYF.

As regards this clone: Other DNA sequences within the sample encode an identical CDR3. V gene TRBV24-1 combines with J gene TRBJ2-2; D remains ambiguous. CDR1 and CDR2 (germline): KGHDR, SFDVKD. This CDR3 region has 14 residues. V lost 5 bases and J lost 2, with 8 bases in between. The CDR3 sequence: CATSGLHNTGELFF. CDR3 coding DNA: TGTGCCACCAGTGGGCTGCACAACACCGGGGAGCTGTTTTTT.

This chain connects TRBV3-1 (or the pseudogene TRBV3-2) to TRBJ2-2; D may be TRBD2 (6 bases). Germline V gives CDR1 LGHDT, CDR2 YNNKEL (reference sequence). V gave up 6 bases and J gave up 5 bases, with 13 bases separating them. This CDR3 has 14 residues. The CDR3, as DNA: TGTGCCAGCAGGACACCGGGACTGACCGGGGAGCTGTTTTTT. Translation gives CASRTPGLTGELFF.

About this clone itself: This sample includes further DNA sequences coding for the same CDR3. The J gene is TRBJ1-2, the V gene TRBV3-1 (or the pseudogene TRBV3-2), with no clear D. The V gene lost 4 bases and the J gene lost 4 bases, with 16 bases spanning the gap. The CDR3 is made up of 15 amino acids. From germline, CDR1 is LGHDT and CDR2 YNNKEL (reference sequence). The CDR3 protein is CASSLRDVRLYGYTF. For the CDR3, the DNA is TGTGCCAGCAGCCTTCGAGATGTCAGGCTCTATGGCTACACCTTC.